The 13 T cell receptor beta chains reported below all come from one sample, sequenced in a study of blood T cells in healthy people across ages. A sample-barcoded 5' primer and a J-beta primer mix were used in a second PCR of roughly 7 to 11 cycles. TCRdb reanalysed the 5' RACE reads using MiXCR and keeps one entry per CDR3 protein. The sample records about a million distinct CDR3 sequences, around 48% being singletons. Input material: blood. All receptors derive from a man younger than 40 in good health.

This clonotype has more than one count but fewer than ten. The genes are TRBV3-1 and TRBJ1-6, with D hard to call. Germline-derived CDR1 and CDR2 are LGHDT and YNNKEL (reference sequence). V was pared by 2 bases and J by 5 bases, with 7 bases between. The CDR3 is made up of 14 amino acids. The CDR3 reads CASSQLQHNSPLHF. CDR3 sequence (DNA): TGTGCCAGCAGCCAACTACAGCATAATTCACCCCTCCACTTT.

This rearrangement joins TRBV5-1 to TRBJ2-7; D not certain. V gave up 4 bases and J gave up 0 bases, with 14 bases separating them. CDR1 is SGHRS, CDR2 YFSETQ, per germline. This CDR3 is 15 amino acids long. The CDR3 is CASSQSPFLSYEQYF. Here the CDR3 DNA reads TGCGCCAGCAGCCAAAGCCCCTTCCTCTCCTACGAGCAGTACTTC.

V gene TRBV7-2 combines with J gene TRBJ2-1, with 11 nucleotides matching TRBD2. The CDR3 contains 16 residues. Germline CDR1 SGHTA, CDR2 FQGNSA. Trimming at V came to 3 bases and at J to 6 bases, leaving 7 bases not matched to a gene. CDR3 amino acids: CASSFRSGGVVNEQFF. The CDR3 nucleotides are TGTGCCAGCAGCTTTCGTAGCGGGGGGGTAGTCAATGAGCAGTTCTTC.

The chain is built from TRBV29-1 and TRBJ2-7; 8 nucleotides match TRBD2. The J segment lost 2 bases and the V segment lost 7 bases, leaving 4 bases of the junction unmatched. This CDR3 is 12 amino acids long. Germline-derived CDR1 and CDR2 are SQVTM and ANQGSEA. The CDR3 reads CSAVAGTYEQYF. The CDR3 region has the DNA TGCAGCGCCGTAGCGGGGACCTACGAGCAGTACTTC.

This clonotype has just a few counts. The chain is built from TRBV29-1 and TRBJ2-1; D is possibly TRBD1 or TRBD2 (5 bases each). The length of the CDR3 is 12 residues. Trimming shortened V by 4 bases and J by 9 bases, and 13 bases separated the two germline ends. Germline lookup yields CDR1 SQVTM and CDR2 ANQGSEA. CDR3 sequence (DNA): TGCAGCGTTGGTCCCCCAGGGAGTGAGCAGTTCTTC. Its translation is CSVGPPGSEQFF.

Points on this clonotype: With a much larger clone just one base away, this may be a read error. J is TRBJ2-5 and V is TRBV9, with TRBD2 matching over 8 bases. There are 15 residues in the CDR3. Germline CDR1 is SGDLS and CDR2 is YYNGEE. The CDR3 is CVSSVAQAGTRQQYF. The CDR3 nucleotides read TGTGTCAGCAGCGTAGCCCAAGCCGGGACTAGGCAGCAGTACTTC.

The rearrangement links TRBV3-1 to TRBJ2-3; tentatively, D is TRBD2 (5 bases). V lost 1 base, J lost 8 bases, and 22 bases lay in between. CDR1 is LGHDT, CDR2 YNNKEL, per germline (reference sequence). The CDR3 consists of 17 residues. The CDR3 region has the DNA TGTGCCAGCAGCCAAGGGTACGGGGAGCCATCGGTCGGTACGCAGTATTTT. Translated, it gives CASSQGYGEPSVGTQYF.

This clonotype appeared a few times. The J gene is TRBJ2-1, the V gene TRBV27; D is perhaps TRBD2 (6 bases). V dropped 8 bases and J dropped 7 bases, with 12 bases sitting between them. The CDR3 spans 12 residues. The germline CDR1 and CDR2 sequences are MNHEY and SMNVEV (reference sequence). The DNA for the CDR3 is TGTGCCAGCGGCAAGGAGGGGAATGAGCAGTTCTTC. It specifies CASGKEGNEQFF.

The chain joins TRBV5-6 to TRBJ2-7, with 9 bases matching TRBD2. Germline V gene sequence: CDR1 SGHDT, CDR2 YYEEEE. This CDR3 has 15 amino acids. After removal of 6 bases from V and 6 bases from J, the junction contained 13 bases not matched to a gene. CDR3 amino acids: CASNPTTGLAGEQYF. The CDR3, as DNA: TGTGCCAGCAACCCGACTACGGGACTAGCCGGCGAGCAGTACTTC.

This clonotype appeared once. An end of the junction does not agree with germline; a read error may underlie this. CDR3 sequence reads: CASSLKTGANCGYTF. The CDR3 coding sequence is TGTGCCAGCAGCTTAAAGACAGGAGCTAACTGTGGCTACACCTTC. This chain connects TRBV7-2 to TRBJ1-2, with a tentative D call TRBD1 (6 bases). Germline assignment: CDR1 SGHTA and CDR2 FQGNSA. This CDR3 is 15 amino acids long.

V usage is TRBV30 and J usage is TRBJ2-3, with unresolved D. From germline, CDR1 is GTSNPN and CDR2 SVGIG (reference sequence). This CDR3 is built from 14 residues. Trimming took 2 bases from V and 1 from J, leaving 10 bases between them. The CDR3 bases are TGTGCCTGGAGTACGGCAGTGGGCACAGATACGCAGTATTTT. Translation: CAWSTAVGTDTQYF.

This clonotype was observed a few times. V and J are TRBV7-2 and TRBJ2-2; D ambiguous. The V end lost 9 bases, the J end lost 8 bases, and 4 bases lay between the germline ends. Germline-derived CDR1 and CDR2 are SGHTA and FQGNSA. The CDR3 sequence is 9 residues long. The CDR3 DNA sequence: TGTGCCAGAGGTGGGGAGCTGTTTTTT. The encoded protein is CARGGELFF.

The chain joins TRBV29-1 to TRBJ2-2; D is unresolved. This CDR3 comprises 16 residues. Trimming removed 4 bases at V and 3 bases at J, with 18 bases between. The germline V gene encodes CDR1 SQVTM and CDR2 ANQGSEA. CDR3 sequence (DNA): TGCAGCGTTGCCCCGCAGCTCCATCAGGACACCGGGGAGCTGTTTTTT. This encodes CSVAPQLHQDTGELFF.